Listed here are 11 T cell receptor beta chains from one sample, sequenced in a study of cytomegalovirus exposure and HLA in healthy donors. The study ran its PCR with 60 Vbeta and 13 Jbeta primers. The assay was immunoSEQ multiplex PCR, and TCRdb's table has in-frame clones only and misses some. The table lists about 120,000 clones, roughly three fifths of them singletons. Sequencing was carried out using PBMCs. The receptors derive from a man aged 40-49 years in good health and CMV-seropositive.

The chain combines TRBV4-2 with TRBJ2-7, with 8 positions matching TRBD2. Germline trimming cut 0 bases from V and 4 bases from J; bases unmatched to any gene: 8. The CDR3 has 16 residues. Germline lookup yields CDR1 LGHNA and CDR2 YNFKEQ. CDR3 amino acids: CASSQEAATSVYEQYF. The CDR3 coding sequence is TGTGCCAGCAGCCAAGAAGCAGCGACTAGCGTATACGAGCAGTACTTC.

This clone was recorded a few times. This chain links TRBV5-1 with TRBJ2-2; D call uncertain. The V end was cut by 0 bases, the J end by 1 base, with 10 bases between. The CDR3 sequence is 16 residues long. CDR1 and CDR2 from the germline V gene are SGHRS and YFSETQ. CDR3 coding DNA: TGCGCCAGCAGCTTGGCCGACATCGGGAACACCGGGGAGCTGTTTTTT. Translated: CASSLADIGNTGELFF.

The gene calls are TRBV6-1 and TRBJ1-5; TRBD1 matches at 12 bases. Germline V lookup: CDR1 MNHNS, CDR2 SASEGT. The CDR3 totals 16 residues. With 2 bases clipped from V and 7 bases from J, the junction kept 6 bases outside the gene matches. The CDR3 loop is CASSEMGTGGGQPQHF. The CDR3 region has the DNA TGTGCCAGCAGTGAAATGGGGACAGGGGGCGGGCAGCCCCAGCATTTT.

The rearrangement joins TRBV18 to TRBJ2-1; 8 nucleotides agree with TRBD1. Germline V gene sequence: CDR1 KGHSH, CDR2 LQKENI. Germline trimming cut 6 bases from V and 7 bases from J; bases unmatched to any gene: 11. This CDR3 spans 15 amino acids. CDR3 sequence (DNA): TGTGCCAGCTCGCTCAGCGGCGGGACAGGTAATGAGCAGTTCTTC. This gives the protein CASSLSGGTGNEQFF.

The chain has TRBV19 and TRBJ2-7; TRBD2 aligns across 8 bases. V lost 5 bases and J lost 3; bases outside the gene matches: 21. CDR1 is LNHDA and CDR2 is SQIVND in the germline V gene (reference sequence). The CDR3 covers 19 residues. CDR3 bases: TGTGCCAGTAGTTCCAAGGCGGGACCGTCGAGGAGCGGGAGCTACGAGCAGTACTTC. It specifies CASSSKAGPSRSGSYEQYF.

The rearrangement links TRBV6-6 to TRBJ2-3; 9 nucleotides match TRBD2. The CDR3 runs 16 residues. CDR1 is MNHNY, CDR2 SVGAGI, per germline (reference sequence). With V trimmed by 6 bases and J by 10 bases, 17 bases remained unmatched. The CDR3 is CASSDEAIAGDMSQYF. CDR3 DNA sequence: TGTGCCAGCAGCGACGAGGCCATAGCGGGGGACATGTCGCAGTATTTT.

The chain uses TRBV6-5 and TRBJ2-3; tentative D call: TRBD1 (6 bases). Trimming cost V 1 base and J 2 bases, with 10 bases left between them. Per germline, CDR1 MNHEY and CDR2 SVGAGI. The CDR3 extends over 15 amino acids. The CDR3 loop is CASSYFTGTTDTQYF. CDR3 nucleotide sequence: TGTGCCAGCAGTTACTTCACAGGGACCACAGATACGCAGTATTTT.

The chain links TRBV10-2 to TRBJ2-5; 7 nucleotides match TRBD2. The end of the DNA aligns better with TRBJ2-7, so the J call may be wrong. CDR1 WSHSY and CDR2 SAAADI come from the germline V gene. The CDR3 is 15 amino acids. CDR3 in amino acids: CASSESSGAPYEQYF. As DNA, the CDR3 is TGCGCCAGCAGTGAGTCGAGCGGGGCCCCCTACGAGCAGTACTTC.

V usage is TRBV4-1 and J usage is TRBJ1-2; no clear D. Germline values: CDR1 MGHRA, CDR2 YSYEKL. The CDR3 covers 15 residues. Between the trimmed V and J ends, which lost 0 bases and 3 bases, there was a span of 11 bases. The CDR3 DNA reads TGCGCCAGCAGCCAAGATCCCGGGATTTACTATGGCTACACCTTC. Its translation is CASSQDPGIYYGYTF.

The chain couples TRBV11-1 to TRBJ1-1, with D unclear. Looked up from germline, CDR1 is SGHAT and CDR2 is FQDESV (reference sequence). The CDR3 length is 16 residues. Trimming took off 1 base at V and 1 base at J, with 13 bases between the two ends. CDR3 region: CASSLEAGGWNTEAFF. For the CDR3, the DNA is TGTGCCAGCAGCTTAGAAGCAGGAGGATGGAACACTGAAGCTTTCTTT.

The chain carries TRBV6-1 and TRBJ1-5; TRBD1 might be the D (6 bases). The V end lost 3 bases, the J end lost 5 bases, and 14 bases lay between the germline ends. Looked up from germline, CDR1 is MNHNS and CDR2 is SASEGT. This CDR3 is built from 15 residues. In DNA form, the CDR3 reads TGTGCCAGCAGTGAGGAGCACAGGGTGGATCAGCCCCAGCATTTT. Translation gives CASSEEHRVDQPQHF.